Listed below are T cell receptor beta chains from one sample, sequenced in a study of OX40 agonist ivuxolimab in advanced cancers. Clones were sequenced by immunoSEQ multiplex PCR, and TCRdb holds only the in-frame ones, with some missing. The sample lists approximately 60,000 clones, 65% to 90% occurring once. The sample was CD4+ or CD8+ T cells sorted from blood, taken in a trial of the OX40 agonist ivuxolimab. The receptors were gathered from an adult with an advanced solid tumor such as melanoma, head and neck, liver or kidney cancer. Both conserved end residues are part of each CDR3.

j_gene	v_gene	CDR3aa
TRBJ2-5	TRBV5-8	CASSSRLGWETQYF
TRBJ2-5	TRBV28	CASRELGGTQYF
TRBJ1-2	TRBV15	CATSRDLTANYGYTF
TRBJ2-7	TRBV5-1	CASSLGWGNGEQYF
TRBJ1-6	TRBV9	CASSLTPATGMNSPLHF
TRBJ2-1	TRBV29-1	CSAASGRTGNYNEQFF
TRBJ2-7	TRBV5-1	CASSSRGFSDEQYF
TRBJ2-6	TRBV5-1	CASSLVQTGANVLTF
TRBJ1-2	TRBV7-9	CASSLDRGEPYGYTF
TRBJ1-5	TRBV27	CASSLRVGSNQPQHF
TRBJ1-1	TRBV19	CASTDRMNTEAFF
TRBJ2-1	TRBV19	CASSIVVSSYNEQFF
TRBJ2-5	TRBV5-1	CASSFDLNQETQYF
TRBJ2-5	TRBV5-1	CASSLQNREFGETQYF
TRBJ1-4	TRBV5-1	CASSFGTGAEKLFF
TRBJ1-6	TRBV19	CASRDRGSQSSYNSPLHF
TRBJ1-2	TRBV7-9	CASSLGGGGYTF
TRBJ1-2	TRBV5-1	CASSLDLYYGYTF
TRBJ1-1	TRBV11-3	CASSYRSFTGGKQGMGAFF
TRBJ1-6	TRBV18	CASSPSGGLDSPLHF
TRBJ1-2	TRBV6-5	CASSLDGRDYGYTF
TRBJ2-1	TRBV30	CAWSVSHSEQFF
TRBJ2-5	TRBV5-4	CASSSGETQYF
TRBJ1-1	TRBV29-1	CSVSGTGLTEAFF
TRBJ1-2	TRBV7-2	CASSLPGYYGYTF
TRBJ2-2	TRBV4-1	CASSPLAGSSTGELFF
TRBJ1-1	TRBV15	CATSRVRGGTEAFF